The clone carrying this TCR beta chain was counted a few times. This entry is derived from a study of T cells in Graves' hyperthyroidism and ophthalmopathy. Study background: Peripheral blood was taken when the disease was first diagnosed, before any treatment began.

Per the germline V gene, CDR1 is MGHRA and CDR2 is YSYEKL. This CDR3 has 17 residues. V dropped 1 base and J dropped 3 bases, with 18 bases sitting between them. RNA transcripts yielded amplified TCR beta CDR3 regions. The HTBI primer set served for first-round RT-PCR of the TCR CDR3. A single record per CDR3 protein comes from TCRdb applying MiXCR to the multiplex PCR reads. Here the sample spans about half a million distinct CDR3 sequences, nearly 20% being singletons. The rearrangement uses TRBV4-1 and TRBJ1-1, with D hard to call. Sequenced input: blood. The receptor comes from a man aged 35-49 years with Graves' ophthalmopathy. For the CDR3, the DNA is TGCGCCAGCAGCCAAGTTGGTGGACGGCTCCCGGACACTGAAGCTTTCTTT. This gives the protein CASSQVGGRLPDTEAFF.